This T cell receptor beta chain was sequenced for a study of CD8+ T cells in alopecia areata. Treatment indicated: oral pan-JAK inhibitor, 5-10 mg twice daily. The authors extracted RNA and reverse transcribed it into cDNA as the sequencing template. Some clones are missing from TCRdb's copy, which holds only in-frame ones; the method was immunoSEQ multiplex PCR. The sample has 120,000 to 150,000 clones, approximately 86% seen once. CDR1 and CDR2 from the germline V gene are MNHEY and SMNVEV (reference sequence). Unmatched junction bases numbered 6, after V lost 5 bases and J lost 11 bases. The CDR3 extends over 12 amino acids. This clone was counted a single time.

The genes are TRBV27 and TRBJ1-5; 7 bases match TRBD1. The specimen comprised CD8+ T cells sorted from blood, sampled at week 4, from a patient treated with tofacitinib. The TCR originated in a human donor with alopecia areata. Here the CDR3 DNA reads TGTGCCAGCAGTCCAGTTACAGGGGCCCAGCATTTT. Residues: CASSPVTGAQHF.